The 9 T cell receptor beta chains in this list originate from one sample, sequenced in a study of patients and donors after allogeneic stem cell transplantation. In TCRdb, the RT-PCR reads were re-called with MiXCR into one record per CDR3 protein. The data hold some 150,000 distinct CDR3 sequences, with roughly 35% observed a single time. Sequenced input: blood, either unsorted or a sorted T cell fraction (not recorded which). All receptors derive from a human donor who was either an allogeneic HSCT recipient or a stem cell or donor lymphocyte infusion donor (not recorded which). It is not recorded whose cells these are; they may come from a transplant donor.

The chain carries TRBV7-9 and TRBJ2-1; 7 positions agree with TRBD1. The V gene's germline CDR1 is SEHNR and CDR2 FQNEAQ (reference sequence). V shed 9 bases and J 3 bases; nucleotides not matched to a gene: 5. This CDR3 contains 13 residues. CDR3 amino acids: CASGDRVYNEQFF. DNA of the CDR3: TGTGCCAGTGGAGACAGGGTCTACAATGAGCAGTTCTTC.

V gene TRBV27 combines with J gene TRBJ2-1; D might be TRBD2 (7 bases). V lost 7 bases, J lost 8 bases, and 27 bases lay in between. The CDR3 spans 17 residues. CDR1 is MNHEY and CDR2 is SMNVEV in the germline V gene (reference sequence). The CDR3 spells CASTVVRGAISLHEQFF. In DNA form, the CDR3 reads TGTGCCAGCACCGTTGTCCGGGGGGCCATCTCGCTCCATGAGCAGTTCTTC.

This clonotype occurred a few times. V gene TRBV12-3 or TRBV12-4 combines with J gene TRBJ1-3; D gene unclear. Trimming pared 6 bases from V and 2 bases from J, leaving 8 bases between. This CDR3 region has 13 residues. The CDR3 protein is CASSRPPGNTIYF. In DNA form, the CDR3 reads TGTGCCAGCAGCCGCCCGCCTGGAAACACCATATATTTT.

The chain joins TRBV29-1 to TRBJ2-3, with 7 bases matching TRBD2. There are 14 residues in the CDR3. V shed 3 bases, J shed 5 bases, and the junction held 8 bases outside the gene matches. Germline loops: CDR1 SQVTM, CDR2 ANQGSEA. Written as DNA, the CDR3 is TGCAGCGTTGAGGGGGGGACCAAAATAGATACGCAGTATTTT. Translation: CSVEGGTKIDTQYF.

The table lists this clonotype with a few counts. The chain recombines TRBV12-3 or TRBV12-4 with TRBJ1-1; TRBD1 matches 9 bases. The CDR3 runs to 12 residues. With V trimmed by 3 bases and J by 11 bases, 4 bases remained unmatched. CDR3 DNA sequence: TGTGCCAGCAGTTTGGACAGGGGACGGGCTTTCTTT. Translation: CASSLDRGRAFF.

This clonotype was counted only a few times. V usage is TRBV28 and J usage is TRBJ1-1; D is ambiguous. Germline V gene lookup returns CDR1 MDHEN and CDR2 SYDVKM. The CDR3 runs to 15 residues. Trimming removed 6 bases at V and 1 base at J, with 15 bases between. The DNA for the CDR3 is TGTGCCAGCAGCCTCCGGACGGGTAAGAACACTGAAGCTTTCTTT. This gives the protein CASSLRTGKNTEAFF.

In its sample, this clonotype was seen a few times. The chain is built from TRBV6-6 and TRBJ2-1; 11 bases are shared with TRBD2. V shed 9 bases, J shed 6 bases, and the junction held 1 base outside the gene matches. This CDR3 has 12 amino acids. The germline V gene has CDR1 MNHNY and CDR2 SVGAGI (reference sequence). CDR3 protein: CASGLAGNEQFF. The DNA for the CDR3 is TGTGCCAGTGGACTAGCGGGCAATGAGCAGTTCTTC.

The V call is TRBV14, the J call TRBJ1-2; 9 bases map to TRBD1. Germline V gene data show CDR1 as SGHDN and CDR2 as FVKESK. CDR3 length: 14 residues. Germline trimming cut 1 base from V and 8 bases from J; bases unmatched to any gene: 5. This CDR3 reads CASSQGRDRVGYTF. DNA of the CDR3: TGTGCCAGCAGCCAAGGCCGGGACAGGGTAGGCTACACCTTC.

The V and J genes are TRBV27 and TRBJ2-1, with D perhaps TRBD2 (6 bases). The CDR3 runs to 14 residues. Germline lookup yields CDR1 MNHEY and CDR2 SMNVEV (reference sequence). With 8 bases removed from V and 3 bases from J, the gap between germline ends came to 14 bases. As DNA, the CDR3 is TGTGCCAGCGCCGCGGGGTCGTTCTACAATGAGCAGTTCTTC. It yields the protein CASAAGSFYNEQFF.